This T cell receptor (beta chain) came from a study of Ad26.COV2.S vaccination and SARS-CoV-2 variants. Study in general: Donor was in the COV1001 Ad26.COV2.S trial arm. Study outcomes and limitations: Total T cell responses, in the TCR breadth and depth analyses, may have been underestimated. Participants in the vaccine arm had higher spike-specific TCR breadth; placebo recipients had lower.

This sample's treatment: approximately 18 received Ad26.COV2.S at low or high dose, single or two shots; roughly five received placebo; per-sample allocation not given. Sampling took place 63 days after the first vaccine or placebo injection. Clones were sequenced by immunoSEQ multiplex PCR, and TCRdb holds only the in-frame ones, with some missing. The top ten hold around 7.4% of the sample, which has a few hundred thousand clones, about four fifths seen once. The table lists this clone with a count of one. As yet, its antigen is unknown. This sample also contains other DNA sequences that code for the same CDR3. The TCR originated in a person between 18 and 65 years old who received the Ad26.COV2.S COVID-19 vaccine or a placebo. Specimen: peripheral blood, collected in a trial of Ad26.COV2.S vaccine versus placebo.

CDR3 coding DNA: TGTGCCAGCAGCTTAGGCGAGACCCAGTACTTC. It translates to CASSLGETQYF. The rearrangement uses TRBV11-3 and TRBJ2-5; D unresolved. The germline CDR1 and CDR2 sequences are SGHNT and YENEEA. The ends were cut back, 1 base at V and 5 bases at J, with 2 bases in the middle. The CDR3 sequence is 11 residues long.